Included here is one T cell receptor (beta chain) sequence, with context. Its specificity is unknown. A single record per CDR3 protein comes from TCRdb applying MiXCR to the 5' RACE reads. The sample has hundreds of thousands of distinct CDR3 sequences, about 20% seen once; the top ten hold 8.4%. This entry belongs to a study of T-cell memory formation after mild COVID-19. Study outcomes and limitations: The CD4+ clones that contracted clustered mainly within CM and EM, and the CD8+ clones concentrated in EMRA. Clones from the second wave (peaking day 37) had unconfirmed SARS-CoV-2 specificity.

Sequenced input: PBMCs or a T cell subset sorted from them (not recorded which). The source of this sequence is an adult woman who had mild COVID-19 (a few samples of this study predate the infection). Cell type and time point are not known.

CDR3 DNA sequence: TGTGCCAGCAGAGGACGGGGGAGCGAGCAGTTCTTC. Its translation is CASRGRGSEQFF. The V gene is TRBV12-3 or TRBV12-4, the J gene TRBJ2-1; tentatively, D is TRBD2 (6 bases). The CDR3 is 12 amino acids. V lost 6 bases and J 10 bases, leaving 13 bases between the germline ends.